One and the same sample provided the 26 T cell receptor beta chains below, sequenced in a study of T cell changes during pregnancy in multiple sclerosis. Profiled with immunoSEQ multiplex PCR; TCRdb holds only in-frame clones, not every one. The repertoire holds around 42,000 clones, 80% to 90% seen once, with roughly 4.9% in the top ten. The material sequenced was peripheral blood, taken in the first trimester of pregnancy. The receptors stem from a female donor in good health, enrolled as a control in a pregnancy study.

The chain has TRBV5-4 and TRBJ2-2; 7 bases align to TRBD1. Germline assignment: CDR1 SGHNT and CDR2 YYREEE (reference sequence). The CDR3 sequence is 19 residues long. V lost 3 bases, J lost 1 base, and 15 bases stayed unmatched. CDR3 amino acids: CASSSTGWDGLLNTGELFF. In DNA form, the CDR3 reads TGTGCCAGCAGCTCGACAGGGTGGGATGGATTGCTGAACACCGGGGAGCTGTTTTTT.

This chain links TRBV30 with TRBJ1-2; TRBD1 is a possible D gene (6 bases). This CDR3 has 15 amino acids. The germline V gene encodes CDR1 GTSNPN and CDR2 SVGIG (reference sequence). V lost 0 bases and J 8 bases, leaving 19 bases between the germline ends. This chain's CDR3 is CAWSVKTGGISGYTF. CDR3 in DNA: TGTGCCTGGAGTGTAAAGACAGGCGGAATTTCGGGCTACACCTTC.

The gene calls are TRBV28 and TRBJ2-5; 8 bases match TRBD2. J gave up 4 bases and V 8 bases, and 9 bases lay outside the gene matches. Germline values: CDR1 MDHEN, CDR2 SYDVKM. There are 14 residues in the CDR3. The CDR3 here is CASGRGGYLETQYF. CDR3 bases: TGTGCCAGCGGACGGGGGGGGTATCTAGAGACCCAGTACTTC.

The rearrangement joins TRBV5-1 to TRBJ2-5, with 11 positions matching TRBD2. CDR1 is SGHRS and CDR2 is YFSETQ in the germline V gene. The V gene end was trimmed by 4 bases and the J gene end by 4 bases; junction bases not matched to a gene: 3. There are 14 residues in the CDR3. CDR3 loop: CASSPGTSGETQYF. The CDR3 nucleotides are TGCGCCAGCAGCCCCGGGACTAGCGGAGAGACCCAGTACTTC.

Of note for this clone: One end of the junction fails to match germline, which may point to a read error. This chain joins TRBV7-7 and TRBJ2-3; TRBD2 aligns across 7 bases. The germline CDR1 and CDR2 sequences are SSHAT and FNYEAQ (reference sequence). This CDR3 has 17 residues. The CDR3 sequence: CASSPALGGSLTDTQYF. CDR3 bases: TGTGCTAGCAGCCCCGCCTTAGGCGGGAGTTTAACAGATACGCAGTATTTT. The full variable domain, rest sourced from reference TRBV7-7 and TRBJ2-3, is GAGVSQSPRYKVTKRGQDVTLRCDPISSHATLYWYQQALGQGPEFLTYFNYEAQPDKSGLPSDRFSAERPEGSISTLTIQRTEQRDSAMYRCASSPALGGSLTDTQYFGPGTRLTVL.

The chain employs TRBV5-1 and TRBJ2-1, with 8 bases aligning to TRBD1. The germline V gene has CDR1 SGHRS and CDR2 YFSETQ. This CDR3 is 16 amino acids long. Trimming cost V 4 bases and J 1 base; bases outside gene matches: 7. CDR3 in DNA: TGCGCCAGCAGCCCGACAGGGGTTGGGTCCTACAATGAGCAGTTCTTC. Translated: CASSPTGVGSYNEQFF. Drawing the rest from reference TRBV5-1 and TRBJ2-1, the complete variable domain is KAGVTQTPRYLIKTRGQQVTLSCSPISGHRSVSWYQQTPGQGLQFLFEYFSETQRNKGNFPGRFSGRQFSNSRSEMNVSTLELGDSALYLCASSPTGVGSYNEQFFGPGTRLTVL.

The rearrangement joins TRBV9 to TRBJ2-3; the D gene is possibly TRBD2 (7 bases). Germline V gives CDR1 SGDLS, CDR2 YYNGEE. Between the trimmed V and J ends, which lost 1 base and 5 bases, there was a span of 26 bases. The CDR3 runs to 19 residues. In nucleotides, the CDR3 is TGTGCCAGCAGCGTAACCCCCGGAATGCCGCGGGGGCCGCAAGATACGCAGTATTTT. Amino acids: CASSVTPGMPRGPQDTQYF. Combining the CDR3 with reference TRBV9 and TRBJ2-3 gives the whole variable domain DSGVTQTPKHLITATGQRVTLRCSPRSGDLSVYWYQQSLDQGLQFLIQYYNGEERAKGNILERFSAQQFPDLHSELNLSSLELGDSALYFCASSVTPGMPRGPQDTQYFGPGTRLTVL.

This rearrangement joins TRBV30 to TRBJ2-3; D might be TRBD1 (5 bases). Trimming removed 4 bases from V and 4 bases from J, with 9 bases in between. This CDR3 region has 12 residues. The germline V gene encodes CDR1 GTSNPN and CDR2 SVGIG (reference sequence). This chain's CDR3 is CAWTQQADTQYF. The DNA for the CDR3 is TGTGCCTGGACCCAACAGGCAGATACGCAGTATTTT.

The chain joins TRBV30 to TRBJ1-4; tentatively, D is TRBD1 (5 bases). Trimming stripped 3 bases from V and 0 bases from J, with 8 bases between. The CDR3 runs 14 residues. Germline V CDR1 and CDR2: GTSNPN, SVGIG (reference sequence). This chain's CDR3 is CAWRGQTTNEKLFF. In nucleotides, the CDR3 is TGTGCCTGGAGGGGGCAGACAACTAATGAAAAACTGTTTTTT.

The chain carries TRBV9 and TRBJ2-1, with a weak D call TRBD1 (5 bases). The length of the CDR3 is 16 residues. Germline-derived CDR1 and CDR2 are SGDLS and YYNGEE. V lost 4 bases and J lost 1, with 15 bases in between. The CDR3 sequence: CASSPRADGSYNEQFF. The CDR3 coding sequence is TGTGCCAGCAGCCCCAGGGCCGATGGGTCCTACAATGAGCAGTTCTTC.

This CDR3 is CASSQIAGVVGNEQFF. The CDR3 nucleotides read TGCGCCAGCAGCCAAATAGCGGGAGTGGTCGGCAATGAGCAGTTCTTC. V usage is TRBV4-1 and J usage is TRBJ2-1, with 9 bases aligning to TRBD2. Trimming removed 2 bases from V and 6 bases from J; junction bases left unmatched: 8. The CDR3 has 16 amino acids. Germline CDR1 is MGHRA and CDR2 is YSYEKL.

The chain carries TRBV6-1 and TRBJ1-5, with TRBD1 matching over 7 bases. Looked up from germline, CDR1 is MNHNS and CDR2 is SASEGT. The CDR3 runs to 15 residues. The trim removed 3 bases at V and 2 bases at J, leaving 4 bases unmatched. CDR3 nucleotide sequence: TGTGCCAGCAGTGAGATAACAGGGGGCAATCAGCCCCAGCATTTT. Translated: CASSEITGGNQPQHF.

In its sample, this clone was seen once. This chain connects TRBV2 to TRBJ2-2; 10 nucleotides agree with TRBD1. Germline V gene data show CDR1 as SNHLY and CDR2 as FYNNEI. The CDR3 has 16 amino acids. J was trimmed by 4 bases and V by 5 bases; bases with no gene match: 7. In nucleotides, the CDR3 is TGTGCCAGCAGTACCGGGACAGGGGACGGCACCGGGGAGCTGTTTTTT. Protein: CASSTGTGDGTGELFF.

CDR3 nucleotides: TGTGCCAGCAGTTACTCGAGTGCGGGGGCCGGCTATGGCTACACCTTC. It encodes CASSYSSAGAGYGYTF. This chain uses TRBV6-5 with TRBJ1-2; possibly TRBD1 for D (6 bases). Germline V gene sequence: CDR1 MNHEY, CDR2 SVGAGI. The CDR3 loop spans 16 amino acids. Trimming removed 0 bases from V and 4 bases from J, with 15 bases in between.

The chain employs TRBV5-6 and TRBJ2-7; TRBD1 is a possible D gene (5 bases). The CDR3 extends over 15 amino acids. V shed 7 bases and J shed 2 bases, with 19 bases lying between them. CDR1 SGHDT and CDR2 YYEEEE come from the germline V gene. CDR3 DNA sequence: TGTGCCAGCTGCACTAATAAGGGGCGGACCTACGAGCAGTACTTC. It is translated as CASCTNKGRTYEQYF. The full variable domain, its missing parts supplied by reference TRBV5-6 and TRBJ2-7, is DAGVTQSPTHLIKTRGQQVTLRCSPKSGHDTVSWYQQALGQGPQFIFQYYEEEERQRGNFPDRFSGHQFPNYSSELNVNALLLGDSALYLCASCTNKGRTYEQYFGPGTRLTVT.

The CDR3 region has the DNA TGCAGCGTTGAAGGCGGGAGGAGCTCCTACAATGAGCAGTTCTTC. Protein product: CSVEGGRSSYNEQFF. The gene calls are TRBV29-1 and TRBJ2-1; 8 nucleotides agree with TRBD2. Trimming at V came to 1 base and at J to 0 bases, leaving 2 bases not matched to a gene. The CDR3 contains 15 residues. Germline values: CDR1 SQVTM, CDR2 ANQGSEA.

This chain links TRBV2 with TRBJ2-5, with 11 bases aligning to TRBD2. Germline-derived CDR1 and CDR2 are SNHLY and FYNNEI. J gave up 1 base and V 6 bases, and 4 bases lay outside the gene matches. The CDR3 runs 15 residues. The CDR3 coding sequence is TGTGCCAGCAGGCTCGGACTAGCGGGCCAAGAGACCCAGTACTTC. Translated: CASRLGLAGQETQYF.

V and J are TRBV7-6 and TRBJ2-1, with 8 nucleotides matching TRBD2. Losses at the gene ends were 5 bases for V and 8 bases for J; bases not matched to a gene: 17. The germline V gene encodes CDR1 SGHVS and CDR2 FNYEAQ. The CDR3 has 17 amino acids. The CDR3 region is CASSPRWGRGATDEQFF. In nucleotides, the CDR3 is TGTGCCAGCAGCCCTCGTTGGGGGCGGGGGGCAACCGATGAGCAGTTCTTC.

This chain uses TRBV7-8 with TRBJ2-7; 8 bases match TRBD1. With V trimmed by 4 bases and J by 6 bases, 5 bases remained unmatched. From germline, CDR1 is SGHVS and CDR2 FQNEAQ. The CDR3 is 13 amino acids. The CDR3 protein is CASSSDRVGEQYF. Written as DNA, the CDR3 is TGTGCCAGCAGCTCGGACAGGGTTGGCGAGCAGTACTTC. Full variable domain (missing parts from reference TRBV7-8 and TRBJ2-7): GAGVSQSPRYKVAKRGQDVALRCDPISGHVSLFWYQQALGQGPEFLTYFQNEAQLDKSGLPSDRFFAERPEGSVSTLKIQRTQQEDSAVYLCASSSDRVGEQYFGPGTRLTVT.

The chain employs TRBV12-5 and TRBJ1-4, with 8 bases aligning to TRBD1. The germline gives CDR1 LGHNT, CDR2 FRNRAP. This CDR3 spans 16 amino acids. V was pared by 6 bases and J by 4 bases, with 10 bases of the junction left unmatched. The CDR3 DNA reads TGTGCTAGTGGCCAAGCAGGGGGCGGTGGTAATGAAAAACTGTTTTTT. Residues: CASGQAGGGGNEKLFF.

This CDR3 reads CASSSYYEQYF. Written as DNA, the CDR3 is TGTGCCAGCAGCTCGTATTACGAGCAGTACTTC. The V call is TRBV7-2, the J call TRBJ2-7; no reliable D call. The CDR3 covers 11 residues. Trimming removed 4 bases at V and 4 bases at J, with 5 bases between. Germline-derived CDR1 and CDR2 are SGHTA and FQGNSA.

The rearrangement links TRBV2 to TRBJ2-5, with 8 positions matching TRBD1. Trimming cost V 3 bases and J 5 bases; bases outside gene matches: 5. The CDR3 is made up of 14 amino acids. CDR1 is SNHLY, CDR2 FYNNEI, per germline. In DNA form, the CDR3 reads TGTGCCAGCAGTGAGAACAGGGGGTCGGAGACCCAGTACTTC. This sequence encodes CASSENRGSETQYF.

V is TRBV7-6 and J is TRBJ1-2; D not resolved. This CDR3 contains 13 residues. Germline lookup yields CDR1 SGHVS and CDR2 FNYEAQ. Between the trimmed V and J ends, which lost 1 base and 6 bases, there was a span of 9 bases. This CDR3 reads CASSLGGEDGYTF. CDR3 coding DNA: TGTGCCAGCAGCTTAGGGGGAGAAGATGGCTACACCTTC.

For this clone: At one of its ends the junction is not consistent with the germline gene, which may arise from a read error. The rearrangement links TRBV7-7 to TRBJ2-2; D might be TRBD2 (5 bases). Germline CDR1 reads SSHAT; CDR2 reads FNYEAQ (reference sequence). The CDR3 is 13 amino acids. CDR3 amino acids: CASSPPGDGELFF. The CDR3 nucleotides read TGTGCTAGCAGCCCTCCCGGGGACGGGGAGCTGTTTTTT.

CDR3 sequence reads: CASTVGGETGELFF. CDR3 nucleotides: TGTGCCAGCACCGTAGGGGGGGAAACCGGGGAGCTGTTTTTT. J is TRBJ2-2 and V is TRBV28; tentatively, D is TRBD2 (7 bases). V lost 7 bases and J lost 5, with 14 bases in between. This CDR3 is 14 amino acids long. Germline V gene data show CDR1 as MDHEN and CDR2 as SYDVKM.

The CDR3 DNA sequence: TGCGCCAGCAGCCAAGATCGGTTCTCCCCCTACGAGCAGTACTTC. Translated, it gives CASSQDRFSPYEQYF. This chain uses TRBV4-1 with TRBJ2-7; D is uncertain. Germline CDR1 MGHRA, CDR2 YSYEKL. The CDR3 is 15 amino acids. V was trimmed by 0 bases and J by 2 bases, leaving 11 bases between them.